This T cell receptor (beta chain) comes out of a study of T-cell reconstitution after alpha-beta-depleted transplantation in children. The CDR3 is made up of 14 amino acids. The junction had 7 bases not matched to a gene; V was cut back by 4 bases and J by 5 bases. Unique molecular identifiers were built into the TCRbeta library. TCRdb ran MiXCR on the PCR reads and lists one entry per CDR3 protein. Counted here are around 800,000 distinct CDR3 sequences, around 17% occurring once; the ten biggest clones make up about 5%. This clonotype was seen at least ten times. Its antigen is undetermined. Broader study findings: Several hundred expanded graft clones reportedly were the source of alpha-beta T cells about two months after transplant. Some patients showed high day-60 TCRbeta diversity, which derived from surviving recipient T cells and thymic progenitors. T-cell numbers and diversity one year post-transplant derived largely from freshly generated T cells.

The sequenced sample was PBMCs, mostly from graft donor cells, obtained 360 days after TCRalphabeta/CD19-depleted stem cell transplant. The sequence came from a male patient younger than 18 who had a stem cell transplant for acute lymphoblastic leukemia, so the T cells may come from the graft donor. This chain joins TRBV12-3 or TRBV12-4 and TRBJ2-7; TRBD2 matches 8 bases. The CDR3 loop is CASSSRTSMDEQYF. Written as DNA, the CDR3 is TGTGCCAGCAGTTCCCGGACTAGCATGGACGAGCAGTACTTC.